The source of this T cell receptor beta chain is a study of monozygotic twins with inflammatory bowel disease. Study conclusions and caveats: No separation of different T cell subtypes was possible.

As to this clonotype: Its antigen is unknown.

This CDR3 region has 17 residues. Germline-derived CDR1 and CDR2 are LGHDT and YNNKEL (reference sequence). The template-switching step introduced UMIs that carried a 6-nucleotide sample barcode. TCRdb re-called the 5' RACE reads; every CDR3 protein appears as one record, without DNA. The listing contains more than 300,000 distinct CDR3 sequences. The clonotype originates from a human donor with ulcerative colitis or Crohn's disease, or a healthy co-twin of an affected twin (not recorded which). Sequencing was carried out using blood. This chain links TRBV3-1 with TRBJ2-1; with no DNA, the TCRdb D assignment of TRBD2 cannot be verified. CDR3 residues: CASSQDPRAESYNEQFF.